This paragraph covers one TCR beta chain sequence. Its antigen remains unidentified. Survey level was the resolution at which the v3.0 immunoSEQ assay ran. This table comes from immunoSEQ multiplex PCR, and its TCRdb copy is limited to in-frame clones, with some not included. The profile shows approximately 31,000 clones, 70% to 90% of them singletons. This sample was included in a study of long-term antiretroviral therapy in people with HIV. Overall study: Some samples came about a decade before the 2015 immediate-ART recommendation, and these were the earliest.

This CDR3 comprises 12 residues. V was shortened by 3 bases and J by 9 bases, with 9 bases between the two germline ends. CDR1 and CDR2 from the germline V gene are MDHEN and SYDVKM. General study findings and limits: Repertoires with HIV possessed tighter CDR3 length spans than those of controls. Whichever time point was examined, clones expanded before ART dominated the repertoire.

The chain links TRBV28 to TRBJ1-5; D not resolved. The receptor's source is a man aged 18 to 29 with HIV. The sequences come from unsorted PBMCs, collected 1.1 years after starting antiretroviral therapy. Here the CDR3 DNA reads TGTGCCAGCAGTTTTGGGGAACGGCCCCAGCATTTT. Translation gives CASSFGERPQHF.